The 30 T cell receptor beta chains reported below all come from one sample, sequenced in a study of T cell responses to AZD1222 COVID-19 vaccine. The method was immunoSEQ multiplex PCR; TCRdb's version includes in-frame clones alone and lacks a portion of them. Of about 150,000 clones detected, around 92% appear once; the ten largest clones hold more than 3%. The input for sequencing was peripheral blood, taken 28 days after the second AZD1222 dose. Receptors originate from an adult who received the AZD1222 COVID-19 vaccine.

The CDR3 region is CASSLSLGQRFF. CDR3 coding DNA: TGTGCCAGCAGTTTATCGCTGGGACAACGGTTCTTC. The V and J genes are TRBV27 and TRBJ2-1, with D tentatively TRBD1 (6 bases). The CDR3 length is 12 residues. CDR1 MNHEY and CDR2 SMNVEV come from the germline V gene (reference sequence). Trimming pared 0 bases from V and 15 bases from J, leaving 12 bases between.

By sample share, this clone is medium-sized. This chain uses TRBV4-3 with TRBJ2-6; no definite D call. CDR3 length: 16 amino acids. V dropped 4 bases and J dropped 0 bases, with 10 bases sitting between them. The germline V gene encodes CDR1 LGHNA and CDR2 YSLEER. CDR3 sequence reads: CASSLEPNSGANVLTF. DNA of the CDR3: TGCGCCAGCAGCCTAGAACCCAACTCTGGGGCCAACGTCCTGACTTTC.

The V and J genes are TRBV7-9 and TRBJ1-5, with no clear D. V lost 3 bases and J lost 4, with 4 bases in between. Germline V CDR1 and CDR2: SEHNR, FQNEAQ (reference sequence). The CDR3 loop spans 12 amino acids. The CDR3 region is CASSLGNQPQHF. CDR3 coding DNA: TGTGCCAGCAGCTTGGGAAATCAGCCCCAGCATTTT.

V gene TRBV9 combines with J gene TRBJ2-7; 14 bases agree with TRBD2. The germline CDR1 and CDR2 sequences are SGDLS and YYNGEE. The V gene end was trimmed by 3 bases and the J gene end by 10 bases; junction bases not matched to a gene: 6. The CDR3 is 14 amino acids. CDR3 loop: CASSAGTSGSNQYF. In DNA, the CDR3 is TGTGCCAGCAGCGCGGGGACTAGCGGGAGTAATCAGTACTTC.

The rearrangement links TRBV11-2 to TRBJ2-7; 9 nucleotides match TRBD1. Germline V gives CDR1 SGHAT, CDR2 FQNNGV. The CDR3 loop spans 14 amino acids. V lost 5 bases to trimming and J lost 4 bases; unmatched junction nucleotides: 6. CDR3: CASSAGQGKYEQYF. CDR3 DNA: TGTGCCAGCAGCGCAGGACAGGGGAAGTACGAGCAGTACTTC.

The chain combines TRBV5-1 with TRBJ2-2; tentative D call: TRBD2 (6 bases). The CDR3 is made up of 15 amino acids. Deletions cut 6 bases from V and 1 base from J, with 13 bases between. The germline gives CDR1 SGHRS, CDR2 YFSETQ. The CDR3 nucleotides are TGCGCCAGCAACCCCCAGCGGGTGAACACCGGGGAGCTGTTTTTT. Residues: CASNPQRVNTGELFF.

This clone was picked up many times. The gene calls are TRBV10-2 and TRBJ2-7; TRBD2 aligns across 7 bases. Germline loops: CDR1 WSHSY, CDR2 SAAADI. V shed 2 bases, J shed 3 bases, and the junction held 4 bases outside the gene matches. The CDR3 covers 14 residues. The CDR3 loop is CASSEQAGSYEQYF. The DNA of the CDR3 is TGCGCCAGCAGTGAGCAAGCGGGGAGCTACGAGCAGTACTTC.

The CDR3 sequence: CASSEDSSGANVLTF. Here the CDR3 DNA reads TGCGCCAGCAGTGAAGATAGCTCTGGGGCCAACGTCCTGACTTTC. V usage is TRBV10-1 and J usage is TRBJ2-6; D is ambiguous. This CDR3 contains 15 residues. CDR1 WNHNN and CDR2 SYGVQD come from the germline V gene (reference sequence). V dropped 3 bases and J dropped 0 bases, with 6 bases sitting between them.

This clone has only a few counts. The J gene is TRBJ1-1, the V gene TRBV6-5; TRBD1 is a possible D gene (5 bases). Trimming pared 6 bases from V and 0 bases from J, leaving 14 bases between. The CDR3 spans 15 residues. From germline, CDR1 is MNHEY and CDR2 SVGAGI. The CDR3 sequence: CASRGVDRLNTEAFF. For the CDR3, the DNA is TGTGCCAGCAGGGGGGTTGACAGATTGAACACTGAAGCTTTCTTT.

This chain connects TRBV10-3 to TRBJ2-5, with 8 bases matching TRBD2. CDR1 is ENHRY and CDR2 is SYGVKD in the germline V gene. V lost 5 bases and J lost 4; bases outside the gene matches: 0. The CDR3 has 12 amino acids. The CDR3 reads CAISSGGETQYF. DNA of the CDR3: TGTGCCATCAGTAGCGGGGGAGAGACCCAGTACTTC.

The J gene is TRBJ2-1, the V gene TRBV28, with D tentatively TRBD1 (5 bases). Looked up from germline, CDR1 is MDHEN and CDR2 is SYDVKM. This CDR3 spans 15 amino acids. V lost 8 bases to trimming and J lost 0 bases, with 14 bases between them. CDR3 sequence (DNA): TGTGCCAGCCGTTGGGGCACAGGCTCCTACAATGAGCAGTTCTTC. Its translation is CASRWGTGSYNEQFF.

The J gene is TRBJ2-1, the V gene TRBV6-4; TRBD2 aligns across 9 bases. CDR1 MRHNA and CDR2 SNTAGT come from the germline V gene. Germline trimming cut 2 bases from V and 8 bases from J; bases unmatched to any gene: 10. The CDR3 is 16 residues long. CDR3 region: CASSDRRAGGPYEQFF. In DNA form, the CDR3 reads TGTGCCAGCAGTGACAGGAGGGCGGGAGGGCCCTATGAGCAGTTCTTC.

The chain links TRBV4-1 to TRBJ2-6; D is uncertain. Germline V gives CDR1 MGHRA, CDR2 YSYEKL. V lost 0 bases to trimming and J lost 4 bases, with 7 bases between them. The CDR3 runs 15 residues. The CDR3 DNA follows: TGCGCCAGCAGCCAAGAAGGGTACGGGGCCAACGTCCTGACTTTC. It translates to CASSQEGYGANVLTF.

V usage is TRBV6-1 and J usage is TRBJ1-1, with D maybe TRBD1 (5 bases). Germline loops: CDR1 MNHNS, CDR2 SASEGT. V shed 4 bases and J shed 3 bases, with 12 bases lying between them. The CDR3 extends over 14 amino acids. CDR3 protein: CASSAQGGDTEAFF. The CDR3 DNA follows: TGTGCCAGCAGTGCCCAGGGCGGAGACACTGAAGCTTTCTTT.

The gene calls are TRBV5-1 and TRBJ2-4; TRBD1 matches at 7 bases. The V gene end was trimmed by 3 bases and the J gene end by 10 bases; junction bases not matched to a gene: 7. The CDR3 extends over 13 amino acids. From germline, CDR1 is SGHRS and CDR2 YFSETQ. The CDR3 region has the DNA TGCGCCAGCAGCTCCGGGACAGCTTTAATTCAGTACTTC. Translation: CASSSGTALIQYF.

V is TRBV24-1 and J is TRBJ2-1; 8 bases are shared with TRBD2. J lost 9 bases, V lost 5 bases, and 8 bases had no gene match. CDR1 is KGHDR and CDR2 is SFDVKD in the germline V gene. The CDR3 runs to 14 residues. The CDR3 DNA follows: TGTGCCACCAGTGTTAGCGGGAAGAGCGGTGAGCAGTTCTTC. Amino acids: CATSVSGKSGEQFF.

Only a few counts were recorded for this clone. The chain combines TRBV4-3 with TRBJ1-1, with D hard to call. Germline CDR1 is LGHNA and CDR2 is YSLEER. CDR3 size: 15 residues. V lost 0 bases and J 0 bases, leaving 8 bases between the germline ends. The CDR3 DNA follows: TGCGCCAGCAGCCAAGAGGAGAGGATGAACACTGAAGCTTTCTTT. Protein sequence: CASSQEERMNTEAFF.

The gene calls are TRBV6-5 and TRBJ2-6; D remains ambiguous. V gave up 3 bases and J gave up 2 bases, with 11 bases separating them. Germline CDR1 is MNHEY and CDR2 is SVGAGI. There are 16 residues in the CDR3. CDR3 residues: CASSYGNQAGANVLTF. CDR3 nucleotide sequence: TGTGCCAGCAGTTATGGCAATCAGGCTGGGGCCAACGTCCTGACTTTC.

This chain links TRBV15 with TRBJ1-2; 10 bases match TRBD1. This CDR3 has 15 residues. The germline gives CDR1 LNHNV, CDR2 YYDKDF (reference sequence). V lost 0 bases to trimming and J lost 8 bases; unmatched junction nucleotides: 6. The CDR3 reads CATSRDGTGEFGYTF. CDR3 DNA sequence: TGTGCCACCAGCAGAGATGGGACAGGGGAGTTCGGCTACACCTTC.

J is TRBJ1-5 and V is TRBV19; D uncertain. The CDR3 has 19 residues. The V and J ends lost 4 bases and 0 bases respectively, with 22 bases between them. The germline V gene encodes CDR1 LNHDA and CDR2 SQIVND (reference sequence). The CDR3 DNA reads as TGTGCCAGTAGTACCCTTCACGCCTCGGGTGAATATAGCAATCAGCCCCAGCATTTT. As protein: CASSTLHASGEYSNQPQHF.

The chain combines TRBV3-1 (or the pseudogene TRBV3-2) with TRBJ1-3; the D is unclear. The V gene's germline CDR1 is LGHDT and CDR2 YNNKEL (reference sequence). This CDR3 spans 18 amino acids. V shed 7 bases and J shed 5 bases, with 27 bases lying between them. The CDR3 region has the DNA TGTGCCAGCAACGCAAACCTTCCCATTTACACGCACCGAAACACCATATATTTT. Translation: CASNANLPIYTHRNTIYF.

This chain uses TRBV28 with TRBJ1-1, with 9 bases matching TRBD1. This CDR3 contains 15 residues. CDR1 and CDR2 (germline): MDHEN, SYDVKM. V lost 2 bases, J lost 1 base, and 2 bases stayed unmatched. CDR3 region: CASSLMGQGNTEAFF. The DNA for the CDR3 is TGTGCCAGCAGTTTAATGGGACAGGGGAACACTGAAGCTTTCTTT.

The chain joins TRBV3-1 (or the pseudogene TRBV3-2) to TRBJ1-1; D possibly corresponds to TRBD1 (5 bases). V shed 4 bases and J shed 5 bases, with 14 bases lying between them. Looked up from germline, CDR1 is LGHDT and CDR2 is YNNKEL (reference sequence). The CDR3 sequence is 14 residues long. This CDR3 reads CASSRWGMGTEAFF. CDR3 in DNA: TGTGCCAGCAGCCGTTGGGGCATGGGAACTGAAGCTTTCTTT.

This clone appeared once. V is TRBV28 and J is TRBJ1-1, with a possible D match to TRBD1 (5 bases). CDR3 length: 16 residues. The germline V and J ends were trimmed by 6 bases and 0 bases, with 17 bases remaining between them. The germline V gene has CDR1 MDHEN and CDR2 SYDVKM. The CDR3 DNA is TGTGCCAGCAGCCCAAGAGGGGAGGGAATGAACACTGAAGCTTTCTTT. This encodes CASSPRGEGMNTEAFF. Full variable domain (rest looked up from reference TRBV28 and TRBJ1-1): DVKVTQSSRYLVKRTGEKVFLECVQDMDHENMFWYRQDPGLGLRLIYFSYDVKMKEKGDIPEGYSVSREKKERFSLILESASTNQTSMYLCASSPRGEGMNTEAFFGQGTRLTVV.

This sequence joins TRBV7-9 and TRBJ1-5; D ambiguous. The germline V gene has CDR1 SEHNR and CDR2 FQNEAQ (reference sequence). The CDR3 spans 13 residues. V dropped 2 bases and J dropped 8 bases, with 10 bases sitting between them. CDR3 residues: CASSLNLKEPQHF. DNA of the CDR3: TGTGCCAGCAGCTTAAACCTCAAGGAGCCCCAGCATTTT.

The rearrangement uses TRBV11-3 and TRBJ2-1, with no clear D. The CDR3 is made up of 12 amino acids. Germline CDR1 reads SGHNT; CDR2 reads YENEEA. Trimming cost V 1 base and J 8 bases, with 6 bases left between them. Here the CDR3 DNA reads TGTGCCAGCAGCTTAGTAGAAGATGAGCAGTTCTTC. Translation: CASSLVEDEQFF.

This clone was observed a few times. The chain carries TRBV24-1 and TRBJ1-2; TRBD1 is a possible D gene (5 bases). This CDR3 has 14 residues. Trimming took off 5 bases at V and 6 bases at J, with 15 bases between the two ends. Per germline, CDR1 KGHDR and CDR2 SFDVKD. The CDR3 here is CATSGPRRDHGYTF. As DNA, the CDR3 is TGTGCCACCAGTGGACCGCGCAGGGATCATGGCTACACCTTC.

The chain carries TRBV16 and TRBJ2-1; 11 nucleotides match TRBD1. The V gene end was trimmed by 4 bases and the J gene end by 9 bases; junction bases not matched to a gene: 8. The CDR3 consists of 15 residues. Germline assignment: CDR1 KGHSY and CDR2 FQNENV. CDR3 region: CASSRGQGALGEQFF. The CDR3, as DNA: TGTGCCAGCAGCCGTGGACAGGGGGCATTGGGTGAGCAGTTCTTC. The full variable domain, with the rest looked up from reference TRBV16 and TRBJ2-1, is GEEVAQTPKHLVRGEGQKAKLYCAPIKGHSYVFWYQQVLKNEFKFLISFQNENVFDETGMPKERFSAKCLPNSPCSLEIQATKLEDSAVYFCASSRGQGALGEQFFGPGTRLTVL.

The V call is TRBV6-2 or TRBV6-3, the J call TRBJ1-5; maybe TRBD1 (6 bases). The CDR3 length is 14 residues. V lost 5 bases and J 1 base, leaving 9 bases between the germline ends. Germline CDR1 reads MNHEY; CDR2 reads SVGEGT. The CDR3 DNA reads as TGTGCCAGCAGTCCAACAGGGAGCAATCAGCCCCAGCATTTT. This translates into CASSPTGSNQPQHF.

The chain joins TRBV25-1 to TRBJ2-1; TRBD2 matches at 10 bases. After removal of 6 bases from V and 0 bases from J, the junction contained 5 bases not matched to a gene. In germline, CDR1 is MGHDK, CDR2 SYGVNS. The CDR3 loop spans 16 amino acids. The CDR3 DNA is TGTGCCAGCAGCGGGACTAGCGCTAGCTCCTACAATGAGCAGTTCTTC. It specifies CASSGTSASSYNEQFF.